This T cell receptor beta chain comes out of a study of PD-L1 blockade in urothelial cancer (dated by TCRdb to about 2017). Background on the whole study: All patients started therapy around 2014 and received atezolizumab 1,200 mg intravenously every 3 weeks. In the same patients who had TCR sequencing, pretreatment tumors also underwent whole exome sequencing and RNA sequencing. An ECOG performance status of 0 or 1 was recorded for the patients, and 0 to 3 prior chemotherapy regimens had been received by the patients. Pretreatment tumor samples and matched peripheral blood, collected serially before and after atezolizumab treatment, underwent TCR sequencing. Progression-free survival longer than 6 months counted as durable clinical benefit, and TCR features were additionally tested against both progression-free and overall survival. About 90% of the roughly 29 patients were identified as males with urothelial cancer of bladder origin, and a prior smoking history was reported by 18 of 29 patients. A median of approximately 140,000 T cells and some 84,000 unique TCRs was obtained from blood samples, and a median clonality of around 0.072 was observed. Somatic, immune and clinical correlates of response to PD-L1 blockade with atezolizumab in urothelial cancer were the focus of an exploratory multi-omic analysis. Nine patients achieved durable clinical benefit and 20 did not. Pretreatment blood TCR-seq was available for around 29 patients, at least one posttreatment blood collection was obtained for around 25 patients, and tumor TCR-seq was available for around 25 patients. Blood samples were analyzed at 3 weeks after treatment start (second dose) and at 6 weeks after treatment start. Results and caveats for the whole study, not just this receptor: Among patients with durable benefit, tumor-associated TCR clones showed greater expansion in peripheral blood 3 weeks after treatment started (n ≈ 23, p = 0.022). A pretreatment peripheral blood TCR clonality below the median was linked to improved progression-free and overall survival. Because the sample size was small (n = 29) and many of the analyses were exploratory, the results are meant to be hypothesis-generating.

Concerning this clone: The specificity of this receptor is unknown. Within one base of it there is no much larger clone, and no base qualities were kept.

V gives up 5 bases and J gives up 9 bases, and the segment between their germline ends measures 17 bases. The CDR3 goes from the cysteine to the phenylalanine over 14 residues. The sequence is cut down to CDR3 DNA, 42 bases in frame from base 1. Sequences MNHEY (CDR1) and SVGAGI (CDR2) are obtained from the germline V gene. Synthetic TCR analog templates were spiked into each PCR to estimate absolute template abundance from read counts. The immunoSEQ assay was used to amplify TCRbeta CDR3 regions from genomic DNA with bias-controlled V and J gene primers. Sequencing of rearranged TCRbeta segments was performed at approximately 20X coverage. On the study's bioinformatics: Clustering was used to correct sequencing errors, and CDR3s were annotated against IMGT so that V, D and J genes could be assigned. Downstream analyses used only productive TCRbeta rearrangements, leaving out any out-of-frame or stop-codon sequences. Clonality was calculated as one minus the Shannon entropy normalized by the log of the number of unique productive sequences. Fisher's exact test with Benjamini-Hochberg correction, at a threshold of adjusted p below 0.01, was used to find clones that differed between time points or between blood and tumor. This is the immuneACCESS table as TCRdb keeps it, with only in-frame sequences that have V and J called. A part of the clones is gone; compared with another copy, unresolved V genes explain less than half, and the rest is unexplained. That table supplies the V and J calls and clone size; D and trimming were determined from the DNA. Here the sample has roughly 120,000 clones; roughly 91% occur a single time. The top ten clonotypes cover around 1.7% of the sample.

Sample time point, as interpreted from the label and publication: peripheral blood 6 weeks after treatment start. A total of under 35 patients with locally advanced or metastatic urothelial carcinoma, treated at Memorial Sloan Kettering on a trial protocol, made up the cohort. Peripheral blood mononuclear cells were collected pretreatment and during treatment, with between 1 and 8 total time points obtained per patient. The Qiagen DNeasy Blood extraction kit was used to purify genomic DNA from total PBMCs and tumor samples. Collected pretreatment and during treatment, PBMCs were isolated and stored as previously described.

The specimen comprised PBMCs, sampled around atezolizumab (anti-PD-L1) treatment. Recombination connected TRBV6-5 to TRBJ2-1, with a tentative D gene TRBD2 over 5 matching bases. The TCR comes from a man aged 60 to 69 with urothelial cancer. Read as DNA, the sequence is TGTGCCAGCAGTCACGAGGGCGGGCGGCCTGAGCAGTTCTTC. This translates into CASSHEGGRPEQFF.